This TCR beta chain emerged from a study of shared clonotypes between healthy human individuals. Per sorted-subset replicate PCR, input was roughly 200 ng DNA, representing roughly 29,000 T cell genomes. The table came from immunoSEQ multiplex PCR; TCRdb's copy has only in-frame clones and leaves some out. The sample lists about 960,000 clones, approximately 80% occurring once. The CDR3 length is 15 residues. Germline CDR1 is LNHDA and CDR2 is SQIVND (reference sequence). V lost 2 bases, J lost 7 bases, and 18 bases lay in between. There were no recent acute infections or vaccinations among the donors, who were healthy HIV-negative adults.

This chain joins TRBV19 and TRBJ2-7, with a weak D call TRBD2 (5 bases). This sequence was found in a man aged 18 to 29 in good health. Sample: memory CD4+ T cells sorted from blood. Subset denoted: CD45RA-negative fraction. CDR3 nucleotide sequence: TGTGCCAGTAGTATATCGAGTTACGGGAATGAGGAGCAGTACTTC. It specifies CASSISSYGNEEQYF.